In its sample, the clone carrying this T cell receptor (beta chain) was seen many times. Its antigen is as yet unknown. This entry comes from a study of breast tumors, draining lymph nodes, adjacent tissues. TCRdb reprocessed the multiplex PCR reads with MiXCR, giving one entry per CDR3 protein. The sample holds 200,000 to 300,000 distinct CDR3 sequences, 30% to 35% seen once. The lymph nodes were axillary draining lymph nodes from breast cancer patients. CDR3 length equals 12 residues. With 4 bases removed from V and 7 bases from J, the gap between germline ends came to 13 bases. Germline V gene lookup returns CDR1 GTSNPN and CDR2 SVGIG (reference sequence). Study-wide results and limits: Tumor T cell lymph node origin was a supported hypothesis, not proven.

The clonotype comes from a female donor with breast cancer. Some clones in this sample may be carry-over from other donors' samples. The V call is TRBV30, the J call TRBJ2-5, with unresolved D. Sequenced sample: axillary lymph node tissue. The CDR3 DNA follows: TGTGCCTGGACTCGGGTTGTTGGGACCCAGTACTTC. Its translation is CAWTRVVGTQYF. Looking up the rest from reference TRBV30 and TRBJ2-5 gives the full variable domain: SQTIHQWPATLVQPVGSPLSLECTVEGTSNPNLYWYRQAAGRGLQLLFYSVGIGQISSEVPQNLSASRPQDRQFILSSKKLLLSDSGFYLCAWTRVVGTQYFGPGTRLLVL.